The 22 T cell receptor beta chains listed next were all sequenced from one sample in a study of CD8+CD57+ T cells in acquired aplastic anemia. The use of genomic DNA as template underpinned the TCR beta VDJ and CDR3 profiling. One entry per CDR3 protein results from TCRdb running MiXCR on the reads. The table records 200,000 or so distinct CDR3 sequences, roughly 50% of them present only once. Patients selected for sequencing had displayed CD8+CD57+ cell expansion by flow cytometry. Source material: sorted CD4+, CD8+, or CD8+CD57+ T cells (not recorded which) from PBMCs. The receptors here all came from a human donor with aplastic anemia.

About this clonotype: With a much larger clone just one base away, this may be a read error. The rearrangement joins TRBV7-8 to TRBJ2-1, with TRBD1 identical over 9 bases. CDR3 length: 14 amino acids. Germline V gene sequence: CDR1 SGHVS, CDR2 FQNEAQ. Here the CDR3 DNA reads TGTGCCAGCAGCCCCCGGGACAGGGAAAATGGGCAGTTCTTC. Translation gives CASSPRDRENGQFF.

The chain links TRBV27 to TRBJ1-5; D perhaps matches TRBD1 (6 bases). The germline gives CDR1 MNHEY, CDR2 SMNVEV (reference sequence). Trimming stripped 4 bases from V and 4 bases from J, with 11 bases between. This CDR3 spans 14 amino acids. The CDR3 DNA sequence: TGTGCCAGCAGTTCGGACAGAATAAATCAGCCCCAGCATTTT. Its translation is CASSSDRINQPQHF.

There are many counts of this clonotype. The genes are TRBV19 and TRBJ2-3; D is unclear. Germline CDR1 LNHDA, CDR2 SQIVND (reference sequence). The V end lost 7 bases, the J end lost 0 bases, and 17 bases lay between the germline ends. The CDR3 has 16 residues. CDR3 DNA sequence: TGTGCCAGTACCCACGGGCTTTCCAGAAGCACAGATACGCAGTATTTT. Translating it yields CASTHGLSRSTDTQYF. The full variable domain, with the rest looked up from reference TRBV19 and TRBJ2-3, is DGGITQSPKYLFRKEGQNVTLSCEQNLNHDAMYWYRQDPGQGLRLIYYSQIVNDFQKGDIAEGYSVSREKKESFPLTVTSAQKNPTAFYLCASTHGLSRSTDTQYFGPGTRLTVL.

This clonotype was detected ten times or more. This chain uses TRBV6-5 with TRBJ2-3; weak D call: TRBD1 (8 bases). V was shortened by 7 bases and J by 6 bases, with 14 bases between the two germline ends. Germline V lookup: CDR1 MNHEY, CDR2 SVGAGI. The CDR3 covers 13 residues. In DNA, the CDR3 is TGTGCCAGCAAACAGGGGGGGATCGATACGCAGTATTTT. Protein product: CASKQGGIDTQYF.

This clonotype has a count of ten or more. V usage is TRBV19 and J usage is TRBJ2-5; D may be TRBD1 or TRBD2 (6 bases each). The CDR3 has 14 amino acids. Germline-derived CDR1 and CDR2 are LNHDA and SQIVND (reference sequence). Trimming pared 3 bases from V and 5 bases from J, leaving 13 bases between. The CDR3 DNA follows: TGTGCCAGTAGTATTAGGGGGGCGGTCGAGACCCAGTACTTC. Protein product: CASSIRGAVETQYF.

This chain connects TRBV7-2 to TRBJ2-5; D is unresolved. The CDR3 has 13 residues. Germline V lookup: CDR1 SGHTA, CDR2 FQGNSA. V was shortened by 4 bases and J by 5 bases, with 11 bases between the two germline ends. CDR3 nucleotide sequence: TGTGCCAGCAGCTCAACTGCATTCGAGACCCAGTACTTC. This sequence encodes CASSSTAFETQYF. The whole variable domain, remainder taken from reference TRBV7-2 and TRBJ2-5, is GAGVSQSPSNKVTEKGKDVELRCDPISGHTALYWYRQSLGQGLEFLIYFQGNSAPDKSGLPSDRFSAERTGGSVSTLTIQRTQQEDSAVYLCASSSTAFETQYFGPGTRLLVL.

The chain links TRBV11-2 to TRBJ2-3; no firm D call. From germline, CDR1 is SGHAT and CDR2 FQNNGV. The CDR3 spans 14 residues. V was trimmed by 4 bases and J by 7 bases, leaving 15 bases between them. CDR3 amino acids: CASSSADASHTQYF. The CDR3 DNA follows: TGTGCCAGCAGCTCCGCAGACGCTTCCCATACGCAGTATTTT.

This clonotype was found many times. The CDR3 sequence: CASSLGRDVSTEAFF. CDR3 coding DNA: TGTGCCAGCAGTTTGGGCAGGGACGTCAGCACTGAAGCTTTCTTT. The rearrangement joins TRBV2 to TRBJ1-1; maybe TRBD1 (5 bases). The CDR3 covers 15 residues. V was trimmed by 5 bases and J by 4 bases, leaving 17 bases between them. Germline V CDR1 and CDR2: SNHLY, FYNNEI.

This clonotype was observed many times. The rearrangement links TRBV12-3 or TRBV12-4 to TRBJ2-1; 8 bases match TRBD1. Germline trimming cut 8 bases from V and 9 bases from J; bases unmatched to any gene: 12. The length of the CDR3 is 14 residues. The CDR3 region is CASLPGQGGAEQFF. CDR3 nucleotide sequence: TGTGCCAGCCTACCAGGACAGGGCGGAGCTGAGCAGTTCTTC.

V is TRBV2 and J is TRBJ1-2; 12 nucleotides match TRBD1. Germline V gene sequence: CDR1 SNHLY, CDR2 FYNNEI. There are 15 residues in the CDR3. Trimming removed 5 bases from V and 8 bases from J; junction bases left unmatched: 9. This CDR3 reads CASSPRDRGLGGYTF. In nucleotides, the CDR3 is TGTGCCAGCAGTCCCCGGGACAGGGGGCTCGGGGGCTACACCTTC.

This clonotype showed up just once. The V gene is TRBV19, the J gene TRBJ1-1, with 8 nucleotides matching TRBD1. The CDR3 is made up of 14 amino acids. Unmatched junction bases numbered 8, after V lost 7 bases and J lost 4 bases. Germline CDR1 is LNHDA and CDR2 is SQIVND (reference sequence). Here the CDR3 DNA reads TGTGCCAGTACCCTGGACAGGGTGAGCACTGAAGCTTTCTTT. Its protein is CASTLDRVSTEAFF. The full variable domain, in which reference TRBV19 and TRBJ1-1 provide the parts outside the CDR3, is DGGITQSPKYLFRKEGQNVTLSCEQNLNHDAMYWYRQDPGQGLRLIYYSQIVNDFQKGDIAEGYSVSREKKESFPLTVTSAQKNPTAFYLCASTLDRVSTEAFFGQGTRLTVV.

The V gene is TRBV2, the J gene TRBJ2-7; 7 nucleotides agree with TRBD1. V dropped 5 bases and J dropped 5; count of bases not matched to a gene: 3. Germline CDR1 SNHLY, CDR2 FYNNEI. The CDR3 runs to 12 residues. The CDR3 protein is CASSTGDHEQYF. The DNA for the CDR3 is TGTGCCAGCAGTACAGGGGATCACGAGCAGTACTTC.

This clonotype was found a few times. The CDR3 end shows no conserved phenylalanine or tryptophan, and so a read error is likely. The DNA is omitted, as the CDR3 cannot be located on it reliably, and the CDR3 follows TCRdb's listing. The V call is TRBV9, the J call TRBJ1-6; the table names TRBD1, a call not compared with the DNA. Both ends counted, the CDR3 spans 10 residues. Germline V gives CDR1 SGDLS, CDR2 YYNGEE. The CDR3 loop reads CASSVEGQSY.

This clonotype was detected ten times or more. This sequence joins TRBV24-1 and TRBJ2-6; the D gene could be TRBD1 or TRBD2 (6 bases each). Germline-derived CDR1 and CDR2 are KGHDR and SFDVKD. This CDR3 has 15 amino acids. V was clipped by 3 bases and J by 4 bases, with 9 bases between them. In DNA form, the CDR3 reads TGTGCCACCAGTGATGGGGGGCCCGGGGCCAACGTCCTGACTTTC. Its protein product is CATSDGGPGANVLTF.

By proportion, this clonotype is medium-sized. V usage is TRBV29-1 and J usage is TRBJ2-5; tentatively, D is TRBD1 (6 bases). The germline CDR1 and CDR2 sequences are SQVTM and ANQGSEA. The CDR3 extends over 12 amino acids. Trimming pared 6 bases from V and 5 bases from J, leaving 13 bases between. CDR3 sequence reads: CSVVGGFETQYF. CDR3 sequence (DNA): TGCAGCGTGGTAGGGGGTTTTGAGACCCAGTACTTC.

In DNA form, the CDR3 reads TGTGCCAATAGTTACCAACTAGCGGAAAGCACAGATACGCAGTATTTT. Residues: CANSYQLAESTDTQYF. The chain has TRBV7-8 and TRBJ2-3, with 8 bases identical to TRBD2. The CDR3 has 16 amino acids. From germline, CDR1 is SGHVS and CDR2 FQNEAQ. The V and J ends lost 10 bases and 0 bases, in that order; junction bases with no gene match: 12.

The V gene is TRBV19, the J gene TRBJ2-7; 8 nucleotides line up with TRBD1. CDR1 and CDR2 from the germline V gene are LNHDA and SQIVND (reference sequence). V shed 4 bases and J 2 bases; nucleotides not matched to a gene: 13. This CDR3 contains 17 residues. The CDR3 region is CASSKGIDRGFAYEQYF. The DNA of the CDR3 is TGTGCCAGTAGTAAAGGGATAGACAGGGGATTTGCCTACGAGCAGTACTTC.

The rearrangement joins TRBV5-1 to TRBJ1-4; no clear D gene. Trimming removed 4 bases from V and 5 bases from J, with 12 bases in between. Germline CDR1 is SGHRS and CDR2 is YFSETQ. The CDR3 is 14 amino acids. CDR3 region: CASSPWSGNEKLFF. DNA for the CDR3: TGCGCCAGCAGCCCCTGGTCGGGAAATGAAAAACTGTTTTTT.

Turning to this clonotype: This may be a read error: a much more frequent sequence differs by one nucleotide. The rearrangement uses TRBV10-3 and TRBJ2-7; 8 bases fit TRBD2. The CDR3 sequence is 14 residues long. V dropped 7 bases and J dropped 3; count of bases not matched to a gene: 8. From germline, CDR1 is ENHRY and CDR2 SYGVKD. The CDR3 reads CAITYPGGDYEQYF. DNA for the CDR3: TGTGCCATCACCTATCCGGGGGGGGACTACGAGCAGTACTTC.

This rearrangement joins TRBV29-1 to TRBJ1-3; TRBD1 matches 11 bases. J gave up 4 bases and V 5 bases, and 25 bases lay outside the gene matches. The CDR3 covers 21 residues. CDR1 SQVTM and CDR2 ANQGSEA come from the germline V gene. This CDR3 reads CSVKSGTSGGPGQGDGNTIYF. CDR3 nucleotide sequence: TGCAGCGTTAAGTCCGGGACTAGCGGGGGGCCGGGACAGGGGGACGGAAACACCATATATTTT.

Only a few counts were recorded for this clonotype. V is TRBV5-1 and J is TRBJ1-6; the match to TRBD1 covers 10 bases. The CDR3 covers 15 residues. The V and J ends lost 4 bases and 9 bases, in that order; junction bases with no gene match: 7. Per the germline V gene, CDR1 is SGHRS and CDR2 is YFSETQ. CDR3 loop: CASSVGTGAGSPLHF. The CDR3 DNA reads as TGCGCCAGCAGCGTGGGGACAGGGGCAGGTTCACCCCTCCACTTT.

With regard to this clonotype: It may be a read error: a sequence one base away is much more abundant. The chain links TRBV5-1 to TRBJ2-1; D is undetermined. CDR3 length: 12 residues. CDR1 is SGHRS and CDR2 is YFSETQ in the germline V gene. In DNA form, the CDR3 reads TGCGCCAGCAGCTTGGTATACAATGAGCAGTGCTTC. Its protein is CASSLVYNEQCF.